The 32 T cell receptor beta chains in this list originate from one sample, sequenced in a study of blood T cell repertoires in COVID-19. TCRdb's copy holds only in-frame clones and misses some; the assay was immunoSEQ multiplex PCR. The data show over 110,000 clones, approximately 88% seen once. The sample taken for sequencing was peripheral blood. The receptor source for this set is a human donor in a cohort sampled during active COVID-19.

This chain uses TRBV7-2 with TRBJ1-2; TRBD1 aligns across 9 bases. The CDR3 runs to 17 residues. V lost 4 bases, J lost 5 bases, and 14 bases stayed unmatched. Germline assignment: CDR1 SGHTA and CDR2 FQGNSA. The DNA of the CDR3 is TGTGCCAGCAGCTCCCGGACAGGGGTCATTAATCTTTATGGCTACACCTTC. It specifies CASSSRTGVINLYGYTF.

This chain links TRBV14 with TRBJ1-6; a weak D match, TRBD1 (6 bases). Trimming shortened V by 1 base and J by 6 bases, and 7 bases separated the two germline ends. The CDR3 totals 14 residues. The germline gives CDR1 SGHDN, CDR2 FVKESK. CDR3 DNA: TGTGCCAGCAGCCAAGTCAGGGGTAATTCACCCCTCCACTTT. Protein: CASSQVRGNSPLHF.

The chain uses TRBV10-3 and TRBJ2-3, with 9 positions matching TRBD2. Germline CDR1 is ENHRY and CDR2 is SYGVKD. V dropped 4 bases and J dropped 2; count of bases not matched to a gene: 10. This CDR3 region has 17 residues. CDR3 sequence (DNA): TGTGCCATCAGTGGGAGAGCCCTAGCGGGGCCCACAGATACGCAGTATTTT. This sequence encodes CAISGRALAGPTDTQYF.

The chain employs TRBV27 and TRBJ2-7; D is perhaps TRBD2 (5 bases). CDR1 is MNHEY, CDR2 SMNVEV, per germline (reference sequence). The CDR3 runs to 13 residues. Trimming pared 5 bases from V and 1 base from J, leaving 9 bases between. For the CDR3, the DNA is TGTGCCAGCAGTCCCCGGGGATCCTACGAGCAGTACTTC. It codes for CASSPRGSYEQYF.

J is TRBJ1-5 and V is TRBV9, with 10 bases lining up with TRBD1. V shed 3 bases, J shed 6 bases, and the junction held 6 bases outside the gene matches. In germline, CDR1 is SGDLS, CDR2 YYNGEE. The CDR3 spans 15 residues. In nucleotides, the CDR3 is TGTGCCAGCAGCGCCGGGACAGGGGCTGGTCAGCCCCAGCATTTT. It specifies CASSAGTGAGQPQHF.

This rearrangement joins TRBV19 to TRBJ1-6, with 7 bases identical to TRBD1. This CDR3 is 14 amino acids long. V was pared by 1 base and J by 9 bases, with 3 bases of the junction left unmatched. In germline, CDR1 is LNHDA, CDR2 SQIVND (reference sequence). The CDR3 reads CASSIAGGSSPLHF. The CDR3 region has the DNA TGTGCCAGTAGTATAGCAGGGGGTAGTTCACCCCTCCACTTT.

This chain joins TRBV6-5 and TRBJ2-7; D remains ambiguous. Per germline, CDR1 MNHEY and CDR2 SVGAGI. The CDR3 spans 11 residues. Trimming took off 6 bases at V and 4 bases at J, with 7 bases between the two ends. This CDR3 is CASSSTYEQYF. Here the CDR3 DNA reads TGTGCCAGCAGCTCAACATACGAGCAGTACTTC.

The CDR3 DNA is TGTGCCAGCAGCAAGAGGACAGGACCAACCTACAATGAGCAGTTCTTC. Protein sequence: CASSKRTGPTYNEQFF. This chain uses TRBV21-1 with TRBJ2-1; the table calls TRBD1, which could not be checked here. TRBV21-1 represents a pseudogene. The CDR3 length is 16 residues.

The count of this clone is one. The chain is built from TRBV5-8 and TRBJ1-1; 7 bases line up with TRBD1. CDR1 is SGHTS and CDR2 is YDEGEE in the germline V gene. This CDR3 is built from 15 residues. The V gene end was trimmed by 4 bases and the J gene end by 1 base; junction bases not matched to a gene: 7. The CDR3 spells CASSRSGTANTEAFF. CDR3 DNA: TGTGCCAGCAGCCGGTCCGGGACAGCGAACACTGAAGCTTTCTTT.

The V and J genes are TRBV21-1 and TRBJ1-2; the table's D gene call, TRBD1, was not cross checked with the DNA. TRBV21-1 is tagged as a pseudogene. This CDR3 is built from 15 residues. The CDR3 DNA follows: TGTGCCAGCAGCAAGGCCCGGGACAGGGGTGTTGGCTACACCTTC. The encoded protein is CASSKARDRGVGYTF.

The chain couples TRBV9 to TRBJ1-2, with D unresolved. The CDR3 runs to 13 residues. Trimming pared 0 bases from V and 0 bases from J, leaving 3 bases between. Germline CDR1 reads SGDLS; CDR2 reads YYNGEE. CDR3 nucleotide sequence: TGTGCCAGCAGCGTAGACACTAACTATGGCTACACCTTC. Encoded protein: CASSVDTNYGYTF.

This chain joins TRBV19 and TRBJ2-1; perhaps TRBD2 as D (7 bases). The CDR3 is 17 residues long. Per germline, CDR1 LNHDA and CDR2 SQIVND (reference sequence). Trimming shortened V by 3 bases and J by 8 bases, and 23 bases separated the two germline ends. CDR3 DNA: TGTGCCAGTAGTATTGTTGAGGAGCTCGAGGGGGGGCATGAGCAGTTCTTC. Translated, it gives CASSIVEELEGGHEQFF.

The CDR3 region is CASSQVQGSTEAFF. DNA of the CDR3: TGTGCCAGCAGCCAAGTTCAGGGATCCACTGAAGCTTTCTTT. The chain is built from TRBV3-1 (or the pseudogene TRBV3-2) and TRBJ1-1; tentative D call: TRBD1 (5 bases). V gave up 1 base and J gave up 4 bases, with 10 bases separating them. CDR1 and CDR2 (germline): LGHDT, YNNKEL (reference sequence). This CDR3 comprises 14 residues.

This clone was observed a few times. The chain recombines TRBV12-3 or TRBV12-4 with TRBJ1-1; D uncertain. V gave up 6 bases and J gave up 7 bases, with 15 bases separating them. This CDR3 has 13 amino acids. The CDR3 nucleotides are TGTGCCAGCAGGCTAGACTGGGGAGGTGAAGCTTTCTTT. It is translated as CASRLDWGGEAFF.

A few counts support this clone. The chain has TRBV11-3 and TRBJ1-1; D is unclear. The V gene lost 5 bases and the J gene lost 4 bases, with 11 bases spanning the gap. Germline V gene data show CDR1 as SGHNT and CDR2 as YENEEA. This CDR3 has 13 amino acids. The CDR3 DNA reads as TGTGCCAGCAGCCCTCCAGGATCCACTGAAGCTTTCTTT. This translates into CASSPPGSTEAFF.

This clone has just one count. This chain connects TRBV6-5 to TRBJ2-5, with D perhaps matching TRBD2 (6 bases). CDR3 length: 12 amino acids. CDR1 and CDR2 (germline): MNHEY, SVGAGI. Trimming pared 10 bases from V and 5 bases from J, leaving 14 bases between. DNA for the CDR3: TGTGCCACTAAGGCCGCGGGGGAGACCCAGTACTTC. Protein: CATKAAGETQYF.

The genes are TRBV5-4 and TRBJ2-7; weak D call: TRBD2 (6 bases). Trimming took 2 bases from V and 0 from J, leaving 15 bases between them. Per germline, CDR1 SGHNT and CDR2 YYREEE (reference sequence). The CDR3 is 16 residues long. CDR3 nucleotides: TGTGCCAGCAGCTTACCTGGGACTGGAAGCTCCTACGAGCAGTACTTC. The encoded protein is CASSLPGTGSSYEQYF.

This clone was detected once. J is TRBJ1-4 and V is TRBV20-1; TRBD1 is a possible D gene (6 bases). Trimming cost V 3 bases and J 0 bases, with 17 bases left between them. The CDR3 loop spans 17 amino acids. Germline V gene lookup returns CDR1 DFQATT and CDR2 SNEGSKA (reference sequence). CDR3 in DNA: TGCAGTGCTAGTCCCCTGGGGGCCGGAACAACTAATGAAAAACTGTTTTTT. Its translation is CSASPLGAGTTNEKLFF.

The CDR3 region is CASRARDREGETQYF. The CDR3 nucleotides are TGTGCCAGTAGGGCGAGGGACAGGGAAGGAGAGACCCAGTACTTC. The chain joins TRBV19 to TRBJ2-5; 9 bases are shared with TRBD1. This CDR3 spans 15 amino acids. Per the germline V gene, CDR1 is LNHDA and CDR2 is SQIVND (reference sequence). V was pared by 6 bases and J by 4 bases, with 9 bases of the junction left unmatched.

CDR3 sequence reads: CASSLRHVGSGANVLTF. For the CDR3, the DNA is TGTGCCAGCAGTTTAAGACACGTTGGCTCTGGGGCCAACGTCCTGACTTTC. The chain employs TRBV27 and TRBJ2-6, with unresolved D. CDR3 length equals 17 residues. Trimming stripped 2 bases from V and 0 bases from J, with 11 bases between. CDR1 is MNHEY and CDR2 is SMNVEV in the germline V gene (reference sequence). Supplemented by reference TRBV27 and TRBJ2-6, the full variable domain reads EAQVTQNPRYLITVTGKKLTVTCSQNMNHEYMSWYRQDPGLGLRQIYYSMNVEVTDKGDVPEGYKVSRKEKRNFPLILESPSPNQTSLYFCASSLRHVGSGANVLTFGAGSRLTVL.

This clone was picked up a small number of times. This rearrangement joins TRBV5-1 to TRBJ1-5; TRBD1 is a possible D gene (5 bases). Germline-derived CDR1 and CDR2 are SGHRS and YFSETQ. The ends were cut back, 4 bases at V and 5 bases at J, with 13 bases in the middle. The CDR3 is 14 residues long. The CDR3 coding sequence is TGCGCCAGCAGCCCAATGGGCAGGGATCAGCCCCAGCATTTT. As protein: CASSPMGRDQPQHF.

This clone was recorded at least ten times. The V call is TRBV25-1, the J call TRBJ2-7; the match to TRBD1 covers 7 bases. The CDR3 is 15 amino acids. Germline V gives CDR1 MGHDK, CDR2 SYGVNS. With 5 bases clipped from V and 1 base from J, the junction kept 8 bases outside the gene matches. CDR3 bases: TGTGCCAGCAGTCCTAGACAGGGCGGGTCCTACGAGCAGTACTTC. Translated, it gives CASSPRQGGSYEQYF.

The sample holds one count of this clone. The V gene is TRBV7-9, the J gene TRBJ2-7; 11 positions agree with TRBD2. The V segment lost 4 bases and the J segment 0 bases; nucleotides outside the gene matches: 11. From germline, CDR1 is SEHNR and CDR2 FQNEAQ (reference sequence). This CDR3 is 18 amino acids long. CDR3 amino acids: CASSSPTSGGLSSYEQYF. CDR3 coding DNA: TGTGCCAGCAGCTCGCCTACTAGCGGGGGCCTTAGCTCCTACGAGCAGTACTTC.

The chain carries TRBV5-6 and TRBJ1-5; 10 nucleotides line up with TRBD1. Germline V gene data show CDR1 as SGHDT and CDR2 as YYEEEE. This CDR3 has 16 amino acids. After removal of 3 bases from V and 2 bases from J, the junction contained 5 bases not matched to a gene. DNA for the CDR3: TGTGCCAGCAGCTCGACAGGGGGCTCGGGCAATCAGCCCCAGCATTTT. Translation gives CASSSTGGSGNQPQHF. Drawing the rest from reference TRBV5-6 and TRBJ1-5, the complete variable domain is DAGVTQSPTHLIKTRGQQVTLRCSPKSGHDTVSWYQQALGQGPQFIFQYYEEEERQRGNFPDRFSGHQFPNYSSELNVNALLLGDSALYLCASSSTGGSGNQPQHFGDGTRLSIL.

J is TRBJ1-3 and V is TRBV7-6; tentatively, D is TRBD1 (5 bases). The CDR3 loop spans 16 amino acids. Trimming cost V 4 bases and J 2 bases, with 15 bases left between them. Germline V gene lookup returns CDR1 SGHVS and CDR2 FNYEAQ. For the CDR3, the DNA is TGTGCCAGCAGCTCCCCCGGCGGGGGGGCTGGAAACACCATATATTTT. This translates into CASSSPGGGAGNTIYF.

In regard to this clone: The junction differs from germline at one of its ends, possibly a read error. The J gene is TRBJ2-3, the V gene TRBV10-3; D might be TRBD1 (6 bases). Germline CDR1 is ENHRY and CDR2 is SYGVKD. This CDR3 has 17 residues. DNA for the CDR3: TGTGCCATCAGTGAGCTGAGGTCCCACCGGGACACAAATACGCAGTATTTT. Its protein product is CAISELRSHRDTNTQYF.

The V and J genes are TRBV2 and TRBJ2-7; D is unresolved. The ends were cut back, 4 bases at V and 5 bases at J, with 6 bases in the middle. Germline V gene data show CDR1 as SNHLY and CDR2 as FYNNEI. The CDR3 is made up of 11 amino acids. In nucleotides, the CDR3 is TGTGCCAGCAGTGCTGGGCACGAGCAGTACTTC. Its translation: CASSAGHEQYF.

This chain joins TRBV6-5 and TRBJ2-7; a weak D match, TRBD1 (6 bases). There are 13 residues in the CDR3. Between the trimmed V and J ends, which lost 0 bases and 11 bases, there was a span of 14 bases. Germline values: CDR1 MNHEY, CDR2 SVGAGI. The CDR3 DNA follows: TGTGCCAGCAGTTACTCGCCCGGAGCAGGGGAGTACTTC. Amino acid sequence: CASSYSPGAGEYF.

As DNA, the CDR3 is TGTGCCATCAGTTCAACCAGGGGAGAGACCCAGTACTTC. This encodes CAISSTRGETQYF. The chain links TRBV10-3 to TRBJ2-5, with D possibly TRBD1 on 6 matching bases. Trimming pared 5 bases from V and 4 bases from J, leaving 11 bases between. Germline assignment: CDR1 ENHRY and CDR2 SYGVKD. This CDR3 region has 13 residues.

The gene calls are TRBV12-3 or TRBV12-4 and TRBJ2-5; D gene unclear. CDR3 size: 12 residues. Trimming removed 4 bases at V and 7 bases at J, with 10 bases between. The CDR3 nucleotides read TGTGCCAGCAGTTCCATCCCGGGGACCCAGTACTTC. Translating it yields CASSSIPGTQYF.

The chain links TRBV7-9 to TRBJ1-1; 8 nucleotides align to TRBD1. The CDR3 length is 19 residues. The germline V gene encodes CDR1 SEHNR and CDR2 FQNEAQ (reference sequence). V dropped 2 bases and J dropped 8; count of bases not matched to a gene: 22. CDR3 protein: CASSLSSRGPEWDGSEAFF. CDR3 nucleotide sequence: TGTGCCAGCAGCTTAAGCAGCAGGGGGCCCGAATGGGACGGGTCAGAAGCTTTCTTT. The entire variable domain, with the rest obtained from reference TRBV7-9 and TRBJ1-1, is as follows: DTGVSQNPRHKITKRGQNVTFRCDPISEHNRLYWYRQTLGQGPEFLTYFQNEAQLEKSRLLSDRFSAERPKGSFSTLEIQRTEQGDSAMYLCASSLSSRGPEWDGSEAFFGQGTRLTVV.

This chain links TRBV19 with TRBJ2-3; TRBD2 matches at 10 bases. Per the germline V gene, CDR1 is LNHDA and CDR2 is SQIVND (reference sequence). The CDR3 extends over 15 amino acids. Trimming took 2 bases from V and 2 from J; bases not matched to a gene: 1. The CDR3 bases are TGTGCCAGTAGTATAACTAGCGGGGTCACAGATACGCAGTATTTT. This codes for CASSITSGVTDTQYF.